The count of the clone carrying this T cell receptor (beta chain) is one. The antigen remains unidentified. This record comes from a study of Ad26.COV2.S vaccination and SARS-CoV-2 variants. Study overall: Donor had been placed in the Ad26.COV2.S arm of the COV1001 trial.

V lost 6 bases, J lost 3 bases, and 9 bases lay in between. CDR3 size: 12 residues. Germline V gene sequence: CDR1 MNHEY, CDR2 SVGAGI. Study-level points and caveats: Vaccine recipients and placebo recipients showed similar non-spike TCR breadth.

TCRdb's copy holds only in-frame clones and misses some; the assay was immunoSEQ multiplex PCR. The sample consists of more than 300,000 clones, around 88% of them appearing once. Noted treatment: some 20 received Ad26.COV2.S at low or high dose, single or two shots; roughly five received placebo; per-sample allocation not given. Specimens were obtained on day 63 following the first vaccine or placebo injection. This adult donor, from Boston, was 18-55 years old. The receptor comes from a person between 18 and 65 years old who received the Ad26.COV2.S COVID-19 vaccine or a placebo. This sequence joins TRBV6-5 and TRBJ2-7; D gene ambiguous. This specimen consisted of peripheral blood, obtained in a trial of Ad26.COV2.S vaccine versus placebo. CDR3 amino acids: CASRDGRYEQYF. The CDR3 nucleotides read TGTGCCAGCAGGGACGGACGCTACGAGCAGTACTTC.